This TCR beta chain was sequenced during a study of OX40 agonist ivuxolimab in advanced cancers. In terms of the full investigation: Ivuxolimab was an agonistic, fully human IgG2 monoclonal antibody directed against OX40 (CD134), a costimulatory receptor. Intravenous ivuxolimab was administered to patients every 2 weeks at six dose levels: 0.01, 0.1, 0.3, 1.5, 3 and 10 mg/kg. Of the approximately 54 dose-escalation patients, hepatocellular carcinoma was present in 19, melanoma in approximately 15, renal cell carcinoma in 9 and head and neck cancer in 9. In the dose-escalation cohort, approximately 83% of patients were male, and the mean age was approximately 60 years with a range of roughly 20 to 80. Prior anti-PD-1, anti-PD-L1 or anti-CTLA-4 therapy was permitted, and checkpoint inhibitors had been received by more than 35% of dose-escalation patients. Partial responses occurred in three dose-escalation patients: two with cutaneous melanoma and one with hepatocellular carcinoma. Peripheral TCRbeta sequencing aimed to test whether ivuxolimab altered TCR sequence diversity and caused clonal T-cell expansion. The paper reports the monotherapy dose-escalation portion (N of about 47 patients) of the phase I ivuxolimab trial.

Taken from cysteine to phenylalanine, the CDR3 has 13 residues. Kept here is only the CDR3 DNA, which spans 39 bases and is read in frame from base 1. CDR1 SGHTA and CDR2 FQGTGA were looked up in the germline V gene. V loses 5 bases, J loses 0 bases, and the germline ends lie 7 bases apart. Patients with a history of autoimmune disease or receiving systemic immunosuppression were excluded from the trial. In every dose cohort, peripheral blood was drawn for TCR sequencing at baseline, cycle 4 day 1, and cycle 7 day 1. Samples were obtained from an open-label, multicenter, first-in-human phase I dose-escalation trial of ivuxolimab. Adults with locally advanced or metastatic melanoma, renal cell, hepatocellular, or head and neck squamous cell carcinoma were enrolled in the trial. Before TCR sequencing, CD4+ T cells and CD8+ T cells from peripheral blood were sorted into separate populations. General conclusions and limits of the study: After ivuxolimab, expanded clones were on average more numerous among CD8+ T cells than among CD4+ T cells. At doses from 0.1 to 3.0 mg/kg, clonal expansion was seen in both CD4+ and CD8+ blood T cells between baseline and week 6. The antigen specificity of the peripheral T cells that underwent clonal expansion was not determined. In the 0.1-3.0 mg/kg groups, partial responders were among the patients with the lowest normalized peripheral clonal expansion, particularly in CD8+ T cells. Low levels of normalized T-cell clonal expansion were also seen in some patients who did not respond.

This clone was recorded once. There is no known antigen for this receptor. Given a much more abundant clone one base away, this may be a read error. To sequence the TCRbeta CDR3 region, genomic DNA was isolated from the sorted cells. The immunoSEQ Assay was used for sequencing of TCRbeta CDR3 regions. TCRdb carries this immuneACCESS record with in-frame sequences only. Its versions omit some clonotypes, under half of them owing to an unresolved V gene in the studies checked, with the rest unexplained. In all, the sample holds 55,000 or so clones, and 87% of those were seen once. The ten largest clones represent 16% of the sample.

Sequencing was performed on CD4+ or CD8+ T cells sorted from blood, taken in a trial of the OX40 agonist ivuxolimab. In this chain, TRBV7-3 is recombined with TRBJ1-1; no D segment can be confidently identified. The receptor's source is an adult with an advanced solid tumor such as melanoma, head and neck, liver or kidney cancer. The bases are TGTGCCAGCAGCGCACAGATGAACACTGAAGCTTTCTTT. Its product reads: CASSAQMNTEAFF.